The 15 T cell receptor beta chains below come from one sample, sequenced in a study of low-dose radiotherapy and immunotherapy resistance in tumors. Noted time point: after trial treatment. The treatment here: LDRT plus nivolumab, ipilimumab, low-dose cyclophosphamide and aspirin (RACIN trial). TRAV- and TRBV-specific primers were used for first-strand cDNA, which covered alpha and beta chains. Using a constant-region primer together with a V-primer adapter, TCRs were subjected to 15 to 20 PCR cycles of amplification. TCRdb recomputed calls from the reads with MiXCR, one row per CDR3 protein. The top ten clones hold 10% to 15% of a sample with roughly 100,000 distinct CDR3 sequences, roughly 20% of them seen once. Here the sequenced sample was PBMCs, taken after low-dose radiotherapy plus immunotherapy. These receptors originate from a female donor with ovarian cancer.

This clonotype was seen ten or more times. CDR3 region: CSVDHTGAYGYTF. For the CDR3, the DNA is TGCAGCGTTGACCACACAGGGGCCTATGGCTACACCTTC. The V gene is TRBV29-1, the J gene TRBJ1-2, with 7 bases identical to TRBD1. Germline lookup yields CDR1 SQVTM and CDR2 ANQGSEA. This CDR3 comprises 13 residues. V shed 3 bases, J shed 4 bases, and the junction held 5 bases outside the gene matches.

This clonotype was recorded at least ten times. This sequence joins TRBV7-9 and TRBJ2-7, with 9 bases fitting TRBD1. This CDR3 has 13 amino acids. From germline, CDR1 is SEHNR and CDR2 FQNEAQ (reference sequence). Trimming removed 10 bases from V and 5 bases from J; junction bases left unmatched: 9. CDR3 region: CATRTGDLHEQYF. CDR3 coding DNA: TGTGCCACCCGGACAGGGGATCTACACGAGCAGTACTTC. Full variable domain (rest looked up from reference TRBV7-9 and TRBJ2-7): DTGVSQNPRHKITKRGQNVTFRCDPISEHNRLYWYRQTLGQGPEFLTYFQNEAQLEKSRLLSDRFSAERPKGSFSTLEIQRTEQGDSAMYLCATRTGDLHEQYFGPGTRLTVT.

This chain connects TRBV6-2 or TRBV6-3 to TRBJ2-7; weak D call: TRBD2 (5 bases). V was pared by 6 bases and J by 1 base, with 16 bases between. The CDR3 is made up of 15 amino acids. Germline CDR1 reads MNHEY; CDR2 reads SVGEGT. The CDR3: CASRNRVGVSYEQYF. CDR3 in DNA: TGTGCCAGCAGAAACCGGGTGGGAGTTTCCTACGAGCAGTACTTC.

This clonotype occurred many times. This chain joins TRBV18 and TRBJ2-3; 8 bases align to TRBD2. CDR1 is KGHSH, CDR2 LQKENI, per germline. V lost 0 bases and J lost 3; bases outside the gene matches: 5. This CDR3 comprises 16 residues. CDR3 DNA sequence: TGTGCCAGCTCACCACCTTCAGCGGGGGAAACAGATACGCAGTATTTT. This gives the protein CASSPPSAGETDTQYF.

This clonotype was seen ten or more times. The chain links TRBV15 to TRBJ1-1, with D possibly TRBD1 on 6 matching bases. CDR1 and CDR2 (germline): LNHNV, YYDKDF (reference sequence). Trimming removed 2 bases at V and 5 bases at J, with 12 bases between. The CDR3 covers 14 residues. This CDR3 reads CATSRKDRPTEAFF. The CDR3 DNA is TGTGCCACCAGCAGAAAGGACAGACCGACTGAAGCTTTCTTT.

A note on this clonotype: A single base is all that separates this from a far larger clone, so a read error is likely. The V and J genes are TRBV6-6 and TRBJ1-3; weak D call: TRBD1 (5 bases). The CDR3 extends over 16 amino acids. V was trimmed by 10 bases and J by 3 bases, leaving 22 bases between them. CDR1 is MNHNY, CDR2 SVGAGI, per germline (reference sequence). This chain's CDR3 is CANRTRGRQRGNTIYF. CDR3 DNA: TGTGCCAACAGAACCCGGGGGAGGCAACGTGGAAACACCATATATTTT.

This clonotype was picked up many times. The V and J genes are TRBV20-1 and TRBJ2-3; 7 bases agree with TRBD2. J gave up 5 bases and V 1 base, and 6 bases lay outside the gene matches. Germline CDR1 DFQATT, CDR2 SNEGSKA (reference sequence). The CDR3 spans 14 residues. This chain's CDR3 is CSARVAGELDTQYF. CDR3 coding DNA: TGCAGTGCTAGAGTTGCGGGGGAATTAGATACGCAGTATTTT.

This clonotype was seen ten or more times. The CDR3 DNA sequence: TGTGCCAGCTCACCACCGGCCAGCGGTTGGGGCAATGAGCAGTTCTTC. As protein: CASSPPASGWGNEQFF. The chain recombines TRBV18 with TRBJ2-1; TRBD2 is a possible D gene (5 bases). V was pared by 0 bases and J by 6 bases, with 15 bases between. The CDR3 is 16 amino acids. Looked up from germline, CDR1 is KGHSH and CDR2 is LQKENI.

V gene TRBV11-2 combines with J gene TRBJ2-7; the D gene is possibly TRBD2 (5 bases). The CDR3 extends over 13 amino acids. Trimming removed 3 bases at V and 2 bases at J, with 8 bases between. Germline loops: CDR1 SGHAT, CDR2 FQNNGV. The CDR3 region has the DNA TGTGCCAGCAGCTTCGGGGAAGCCTACGAGCAGTACTTC. Its translation is CASSFGEAYEQYF.

This clonotype is categorized as medium-sized. The V and J genes are TRBV4-1 and TRBJ2-1, with a weak D call TRBD2 (6 bases). Germline lookup yields CDR1 MGHRA and CDR2 YSYEKL. The CDR3 contains 19 residues. V lost 1 base and J lost 4, with 23 bases in between. CDR3: CASSQGAVPGRRVYNEQFF. The CDR3, as DNA: TGCGCCAGCAGCCAAGGAGCCGTCCCGGGACGGAGGGTTTACAATGAGCAGTTCTTC.

At least ten counts were recorded for this clonotype. The chain combines TRBV9 with TRBJ2-2; D perhaps matches TRBD1 (6 bases). CDR1 is SGDLS, CDR2 YYNGEE, per germline. The CDR3 is 14 residues long. V was shortened by 3 bases and J by 5 bases, with 11 bases between the two germline ends. CDR3 sequence reads: CASSGGHTTGELFF. CDR3 bases: TGTGCCAGCAGCGGGGGACACACAACCGGGGAGCTGTTTTTT.

This clonotype appeared many times. The genes are TRBV30 and TRBJ1-2, with unresolved D. The CDR3 is 12 amino acids. The germline V and J ends were trimmed by 2 bases and 4 bases, with 8 bases remaining between them. The V gene's germline CDR1 is GTSNPN and CDR2 SVGIG (reference sequence). This CDR3 is CAWSYSGYGYTF. The CDR3 nucleotides read TGTGCCTGGAGTTATTCGGGCTATGGCTACACCTTC.

In this sample, this clonotype turned up many times. V is TRBV5-1 and J is TRBJ2-7, with D uncertain. From germline, CDR1 is SGHRS and CDR2 YFSETQ. V was pared by 1 base and J by 4 bases, with 9 bases between. This CDR3 contains 13 residues. CDR3 residues: CASSLRPQYEQYF. In nucleotides, the CDR3 is TGCGCCAGCAGCTTGCGGCCCCAATACGAGCAGTACTTC.

This clonotype was detected many times. The V call is TRBV20-1, the J call TRBJ2-7, with 9 positions matching TRBD1. After removal of 6 bases from V and 0 bases from J, the junction contained 9 bases not matched to a gene. The CDR3 length is 15 residues. CDR1 is DFQATT and CDR2 is SNEGSKA in the germline V gene (reference sequence). The DNA for the CDR3 is TGCAGTGCCCAGGACAGGGGCCGAAGCTCCTACGAGCAGTACTTC. Amino acid sequence: CSAQDRGRSSYEQYF.

This clonotype was recorded many times. The chain recombines TRBV28 with TRBJ2-1; 10 bases fit TRBD2. Trimming at V came to 5 bases and at J to 8 bases, leaving 9 bases not matched to a gene. CDR1 and CDR2 from the germline V gene are MDHEN and SYDVKM. This CDR3 region has 15 residues. The CDR3 region has the DNA TGTGCCAGCAGTACTAAGCGGGGGGGCATGGATGAGCAGTTCTTC. It codes for CASSTKRGGMDEQFF.